This is a list of T cell receptor beta chains from one sample in a study of Ad26.COV2.S vaccination and SARS-CoV-2 variants. Some clones are missing from TCRdb's copy, which holds only in-frame ones; the method was immunoSEQ multiplex PCR. There are some 640,000 clones in the sample; roughly 90% occur only once, and approximately 1.5% lies in the top ten. The sample consisted of peripheral blood, taken in a trial of Ad26.COV2.S vaccine versus placebo. Receptors originate from a person aged 18-60 years who received the Ad26.COV2.S COVID-19 vaccine or a placebo. The CDR3 runs from the conserved cysteine through the conserved F or W. The D gene is left open where the match is weak. Some rows mark clone size as missing; the rest say once, few, many or name a class of expanded clone.

V gene	D gene	clone size	J gene	CDR3 protein	CDR3 DNA
TRBV3-1/TRBV3-2	NA	NA	TRBJ1-6	CASSQELTVRLPPLHF	TGTGCCAGCAGCCAAGAACTTACGGTTCGTTTGCCACCCCTCCACTTT
TRBV6-5	NA	NA	TRBJ1-2	CASSYSGGGRGGYTF	TGTGCCAGCAGTTACTCTGGTGGGGGGCGAGGTGGCTACACCTTC
TRBV19	TRBD1	NA	TRBJ1-2	CATTSQGTLNYGYTF	TGTGCCACCACCTCACAGGGGACACTTAACTATGGCTACACCTTC
TRBV2	NA	NA	TRBJ1-5	CASSPPDEQPQHF	TGTGCCAGCAGTCCCCCGGATGAACAGCCCCAGCATTTT
TRBV12-3/TRBV12-4	NA	NA	TRBJ1-1	CASSFRTAEAFF	TGTGCCAGCAGTTTTCGGACGGCTGAAGCTTTCTTT
TRBV6-5	NA	NA	TRBJ2-6	CASSTTGSGANVLTF	TGTGCCAGCAGTACAACAGGGTCTGGGGCCAACGTCCTGACTTTC
TRBV27	TRBD1	once	TRBJ1-2	CASSPHGQEDGYTF	TGTGCCAGCAGTCCCCATGGACAGGAAGATGGCTACACCTTC
TRBV3-1/TRBV3-2	NA	NA	TRBJ1-2	CASSQQGHRDGYTF	TGTGCCAGCAGCCAACAGGGCCACCGGGATGGCTACACCTTC
TRBV3-1/TRBV3-2	NA	NA	TRBJ2-7	CASSYIGNEQYF	TGTGCCAGCAGCTACATCGGGAACGAGCAGTACTTC
TRBV3-1/TRBV3-2	NA	NA	TRBJ1-1	CASRQGITEAFF	TGTGCCAGCAGACAGGGAATCACTGAAGCTTTCTTT
TRBV6-7	TRBD1	NA	TRBJ1-5	CASSYGWWAGGGLDQPQHF	TGTGCCAGCAGTTACGGGTGGTGGGCAGGGGGCGGGTTAGATCAGCCCCAGCATTTT
TRBV11-2	NA	NA	TRBJ2-3	CASSSTTDPYSTDTQYF	TGTGCCAGCAGCTCTACCACCGATCCGTACAGCACAGATACGCAGTATTTT
TRBV4-3	NA	NA	TRBJ1-1	CASSQTPVGWGNTEAFF	TGCGCCAGCAGCCAAACCCCGGTGGGATGGGGGAACACTGAAGCTTTCTTT
TRBV5-1	NA	NA	TRBJ1-1	CASSLAGSNTEAFF	TGCGCCAGCAGCTTGGCCGGGTCGAACACTGAAGCTTTCTTT
TRBV6-2/TRBV6-3	TRBD1	NA	TRBJ2-2	CASSYSPGQANTGELFF	TGTGCCAGCAGTTACTCCCCCGGACAGGCCAACACCGGGGAGCTGTTTTTT
TRBV7-9	NA	NA	TRBJ2-1	CASSFGENEQFF	TGTGCCAGCAGCTTCGGGGAGAATGAGCAGTTCTTC
TRBV24-1	TRBD2	NA	TRBJ2-1	CATSGRPGLAGKTGTNEQFF	TGTGCCACCAGCGGTCGTCCGGGACTAGCGGGTAAAACGGGGACTAATGAGCAGTTCTTC
TRBV12-3/TRBV12-4	NA	NA	TRBJ1-2	CASSFPLGYTF	TGTGCCAGCAGTTTCCCCCTTGGCTACACCTTC
TRBV7-2	NA	NA	TRBJ1-2	CASSLAGGGYGYTF	TGTGCCAGCAGCTTAGCTGGGGGTGGCTATGGCTACACCTTC
TRBV10-3	NA	few	TRBJ2-7	CAISGQNRSYEQYF	TGTGCCATCAGCGGACAGAATCGGTCCTACGAGCAGTACTTC
TRBV7-6	TRBD2	NA	TRBJ2-1	CASSLGVSGRAVYNEQFF	TGTGCCAGCAGCTTAGGGGTCAGCGGGAGGGCCGTCTACAATGAGCAGTTCTTC
TRBV5-5	NA	NA	TRBJ1-2	CASSLGGYSAYGYTF	TGTGCCAGCAGCTTGGGCGGTTACAGTGCCTATGGCTACACCTTC
TRBV4-3	NA	once	TRBJ2-2	CASSQDPRGRTGELFF	TGCGCCAGCAGCCAAGATCCGAGGGGGAGGACCGGGGAGCTGTTTTTT
TRBV6-2/TRBV6-3	NA	NA	TRBJ1-5	CASSYSGTQPQHF	TGTGCCAGCAGTTACTCAGGGACTCAGCCCCAGCATTTT
TRBV29-1	NA	NA	TRBJ2-7	CSVVGVGEQYF	TGCAGCGTTGTGGGGGTCGGGGAGCAGTACTTC
TRBV9	TRBD2	NA	TRBJ2-3	CASSVATKTSGKSPTDTQYF	TGTGCCAGCAGCGTAGCTACTAAGACTAGCGGGAAGAGCCCCACAGATACGCAGTATTTT
TRBV19	TRBD1	NA	TRBJ1-2	CASTEDRGDYGYTF	TGTGCCAGTACCGAGGACAGGGGAGACTATGGCTACACCTTC
TRBV27	NA	NA	TRBJ1-1	CASSLLGQNTEAFF	TGTGCCAGCAGTTTATTAGGGCAGAACACTGAAGCTTTCTTT
TRBV30	NA	NA	TRBJ1-1	CAWGALMNTEAFF	TGTGCCTGGGGCGCCTTGATGAACACTGAAGCTTTCTTT
TRBV7-8	TRBD2	NA	TRBJ2-7	CASSPSSGSYEQYF	TGTGCCAGCAGTCCGTCTAGCGGGAGTTACGAGCAGTACTTC
TRBV30	NA	NA	TRBJ1-5	CAWSAGHPGVAQHF	TGTGCCTGGAGTGCGGGACACCCTGGAGTGGCCCAGCATTTT
TRBV7-7	NA	NA	TRBJ2-1	CASSQTGGSGNEQFF	TGTGCCAGCAGCCAAACGGGGGGCTCTGGCAATGAGCAGTTCTTC
TRBV5-1	TRBD2	NA	TRBJ2-5	CASSLAGGPETQYF	TGCGCCAGCAGCCTGGCGGGAGGGCCCGAGACCCAGTACTTC
TRBV5-1	TRBD2	NA	TRBJ2-7	CASSPTQGLAAYEQYF	TGCGCCAGCAGCCCGACGCAGGGACTAGCGGCCTACGAGCAGTACTTC
TRBV4-3	NA	NA	TRBJ1-6	CASSRQTGDNSPLHF	TGCGCCAGCAGCCGACAGACAGGAGATAATTCACCCCTCCACTTT
TRBV6-2/TRBV6-3	TRBD1	NA	TRBJ2-3	CASSYRTGVTDTQYF	TGTGCCAGCAGTTATCGTACAGGGGTCACAGATACGCAGTATTTT
TRBV27	NA	NA	TRBJ2-7	CASSLSAGREQYF	TGTGCCAGCAGTTTATCAGCAGGAAGGGAGCAGTACTTC
TRBV2	NA	NA	TRBJ2-1	CASGMGWQFF	TGTGCCAGCGGAATGGGGTGGCAGTTCTTC
TRBV3-1/TRBV3-2	TRBD2	NA	TRBJ2-1	CASSPVERGGNNEQFF	TGTGCCAGCAGCCCCGTGGAGCGGGGGGGAAACAATGAGCAGTTCTTC
TRBV13	NA	NA	TRBJ1-1	CASSSRRATEAFF	TGTGCCAGCAGCTCCCGTAGGGCCACTGAAGCTTTCTTT
TRBV11-3	NA	NA	TRBJ2-5	CASSLEAGQETQYF	TGTGCCAGCAGCTTAGAAGCAGGCCAAGAGACCCAGTACTTC
TRBV5-1	NA	few	TRBJ1-2	CASSEDSNYGYTF	TGCGCCAGCAGCGAGGACAGCAACTATGGCTACACCTTC
TRBV6-5	TRBD2	NA	TRBJ2-1	CASSPTSGEQFF	TGTGCCAGCAGTCCGACTAGCGGTGAGCAGTTCTTC
TRBV5-4	TRBD2	NA	TRBJ2-1	CASSFGTSSYNEQFF	TGTGCCAGCAGCTTCGGGACTAGCTCCTACAATGAGCAGTTCTTC
TRBV11-3	NA	NA	TRBJ2-3	CASSLVGEAQYF	TGTGCCAGCAGCTTAGTAGGGGAGGCGCAGTATTTT
TRBV13	TRBD1	NA	TRBJ1-2	CASSPDRGYGYTF	TGTGCCAGCAGCCCCGACAGGGGGTATGGCTACACCTTC
TRBV3-1/TRBV3-2	NA	NA	TRBJ2-7	CAALCASSPQAGGYEQYF	NA
TRBV30	TRBD1	NA	TRBJ1-2	CAWIASDRVSRGYTF	TGTGCCTGGATCGCCTCGGACAGGGTTTCTCGCGGCTACACCTTC
TRBV23-1	NA	NA	TRBJ2-5	CASSPEQGTLRETQYF	TGCGCCAGCAGCCCAGAACAGGGAACATTGCGGGAGACCCAGTACTTC
TRBV29-1	NA	NA	TRBJ1-2	CSTNRAKGYGYTF	TGCAGCACAAACCGGGCCAAGGGCTATGGCTACACCTTC
TRBV2	TRBD1	many	TRBJ1-5	CATTRQGGQPQHF	TGTGCCACCACGAGACAGGGGGGACAGCCCCAGCATTTT
TRBV18	NA	NA	TRBJ2-6	CASSLSGANVLTF	TGTGCCAGCTCCTTATCAGGGGCCAACGTCCTGACTTTC
TRBV7-2	NA	few	TRBJ1-1	CASSLAGYTEAFF	TGTGCCAGCAGCTTAGCAGGGTACACTGAAGCTTTCTTT
TRBV10-3	NA	few	TRBJ1-1	CAITDRLNTEAFF	TGTGCCATCACCGACAGGTTGAACACTGAAGCTTTCTTT
TRBV5-1	NA	NA	TRBJ2-5	CASKERDSGETQYF	TGCGCCAGCAAGGAAAGGGACTCGGGAGAGACCCAGTACTTC